This T cell receptor beta chain was sequenced during a study of glioma-infiltrating T cells. There are 16 residues in the CDR3. V lost 1 base to trimming and J lost 4 bases, with 16 bases between them. Germline V gene sequence: CDR1 LGHNA, CDR2 YNFKEQ. The iRepertoire nested amplicon-rescue multiplex PCR amplified TCR alpha and beta CDR3s from RNA. Each CDR3 protein gets one entry after TCRdb re-called the multiplex PCR reads with MiXCR. The sample has 20,000 to 25,000 distinct CDR3 sequences, about 22% seen once. This TCR was sampled from a human donor with low-grade glioma or glioblastoma, undergoing nonglioma brain surgery, or in good health (not recorded which). The chain is built from TRBV4-2 and TRBJ1-2; a weak D match, TRBD1 (6 bases). The sequenced sample consisted of glioma tissue, nonneoplastic brain tissue, or PBMCs (not recorded which). The CDR3, as DNA: TGTGCCAGCAGCCAAGCAACTGGACAGCCAGCCTATGGCTACACCTTC. It specifies CASSQATGQPAYGYTF.